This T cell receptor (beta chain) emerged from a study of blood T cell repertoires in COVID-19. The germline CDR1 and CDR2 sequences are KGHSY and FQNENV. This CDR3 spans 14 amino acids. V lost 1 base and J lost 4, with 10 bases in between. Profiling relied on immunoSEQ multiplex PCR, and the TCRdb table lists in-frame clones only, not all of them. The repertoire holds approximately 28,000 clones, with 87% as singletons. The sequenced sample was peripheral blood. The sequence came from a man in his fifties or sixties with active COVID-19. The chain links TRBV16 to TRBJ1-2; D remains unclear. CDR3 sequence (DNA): TGTGCCAGCAGCCAATTTTCCACTATCTATGGCTACACCTTC. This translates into CASSQFSTIYGYTF.